This T cell receptor (beta chain) was observed in a study of T cell responses to AZD1222 COVID-19 vaccine. Study-wide results and limits: Among spike-specific TCRs, nearly half reportedly target unmutated variant regions. Baseline antibody screening turned up just a handful of seropositive AZD1222 recipients. Donors were chiefly white British, with a greater number of females, and clonal diversity was perhaps underestimated. Spike was spanned by vaccine-associated CD4 TCRs, with dominance at 160-218 and 743-854.

V dropped 6 bases and J dropped 9; count of bases not matched to a gene: 14. The germline gives CDR1 LNHDA, CDR2 SQIVND (reference sequence). CDR3 length equals 15 residues. The repertoire was sequenced with immunoSEQ multiplex PCR; TCRdb's copy has only in-frame clones and lacks some. The data hold about 120,000 clones, with approximately 89% observed a single time. On this clone itself: Its antigen is not known.

The specimen was peripheral blood, collected on day 0 of AZD1222 vaccination. The chain employs TRBV19 and TRBJ2-3; 8 bases match TRBD2. This sequence originates from an adult in good health. The CDR3 bases are TGTGCCAGTAGGGACCCGGGACTAGGGGATGGCACGCAGTATTTT. Its translation: CASRDPGLGDGTQYF.